This T cell receptor (beta chain) was sequenced during a study of cytomegalovirus exposure and HLA in healthy donors. Of note for this clone: What it binds is unknown.

V lost 4 bases and J lost 0; bases outside the gene matches: 4. The germline V gene has CDR1 MGHRA and CDR2 YSYEKL. The CDR3 spans 15 residues. Study-wide results and limits: When presence/absence was analysed, sequencing depth was taken to be roughly uniform across donors. Across HLA loci, a later analysis found differing TCR association rates, with DRB1 most and HLA-C fewest. Using the classifier, cytomegalovirus status was reportedly diagnosed with high specificity and sensitivity. Rarity marked most TCR sequences, yet some public TCRs occurred in many donors.

The PCR ran on 60 Vbeta and 13 Jbeta primers. Sequenced by immunoSEQ multiplex PCR; TCRdb stores in-frame clones only, minus some. The table shows nearly 300,000 clones, with roughly 90% occurring only once. What was sequenced was PBMCs. This sequence originates from a man aged 40-55 years in good health and CMV-seropositive. J is TRBJ2-7 and V is TRBV4-1, with 9 bases that match TRBD2. CDR3 DNA sequence: TGCGCCAGCAGCCCTAGCGGGGCTAGCTCCTACGAGCAGTACTTC. Its translation: CASSPSGASSYEQYF.